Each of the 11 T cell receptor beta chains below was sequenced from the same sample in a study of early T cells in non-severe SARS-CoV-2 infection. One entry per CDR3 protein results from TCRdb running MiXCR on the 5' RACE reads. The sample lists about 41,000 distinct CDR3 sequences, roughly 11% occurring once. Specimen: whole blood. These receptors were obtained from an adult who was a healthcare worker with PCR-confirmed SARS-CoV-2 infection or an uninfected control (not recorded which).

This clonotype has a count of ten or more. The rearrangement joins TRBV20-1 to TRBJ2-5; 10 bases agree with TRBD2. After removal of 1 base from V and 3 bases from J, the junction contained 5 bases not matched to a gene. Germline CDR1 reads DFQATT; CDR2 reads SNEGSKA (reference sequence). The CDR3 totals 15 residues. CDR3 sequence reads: CSARVPGLAEETQYF. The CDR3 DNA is TGCAGTGCTAGAGTTCCCGGACTAGCGGAAGAGACCCAGTACTTC.

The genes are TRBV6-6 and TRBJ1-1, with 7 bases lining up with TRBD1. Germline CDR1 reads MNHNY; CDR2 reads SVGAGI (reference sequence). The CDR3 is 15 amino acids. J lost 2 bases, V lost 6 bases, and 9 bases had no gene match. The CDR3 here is CASRRQGPGNTEAFF. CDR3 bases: TGTGCCAGCAGAAGACAGGGACCGGGAAACACTGAAGCTTTCTTT.

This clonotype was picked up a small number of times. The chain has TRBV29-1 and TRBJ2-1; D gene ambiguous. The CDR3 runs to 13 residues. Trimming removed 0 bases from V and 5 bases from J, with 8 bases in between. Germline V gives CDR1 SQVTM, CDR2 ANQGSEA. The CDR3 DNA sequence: TGCAGCGTTGAAGATTGGCAGGACAATGAGCAGTTCTTC. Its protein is CSVEDWQDNEQFF.

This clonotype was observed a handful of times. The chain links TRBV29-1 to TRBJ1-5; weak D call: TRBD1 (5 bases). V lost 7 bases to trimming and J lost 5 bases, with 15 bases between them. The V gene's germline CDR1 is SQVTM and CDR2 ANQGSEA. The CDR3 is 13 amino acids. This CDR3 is CSARPGGDQPQHF. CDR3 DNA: TGCAGCGCCCGCCCGGGGGGGGATCAGCCCCAGCATTTT.

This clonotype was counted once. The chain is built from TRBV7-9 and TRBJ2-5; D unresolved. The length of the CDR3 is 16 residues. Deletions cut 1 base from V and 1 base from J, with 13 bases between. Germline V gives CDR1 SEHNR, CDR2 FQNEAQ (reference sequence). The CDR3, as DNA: TGTGCCAGCAGCTTAGAGGATAGGTTTCGCCAAGAGACCCAGTACTTC. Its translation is CASSLEDRFRQETQYF.

CDR3 coding DNA: TGTGCCAGCAGCTTAGGAACAATAGGACAGGGGAACACCGGGGAGCTGTTTTTT. Its translation is CASSLGTIGQGNTGELFF. The rearrangement links TRBV13 to TRBJ2-2; 8 bases are a match to TRBD1. This CDR3 comprises 18 residues. Germline loops: CDR1 PRHDT, CDR2 FYEKMQ (reference sequence). The V gene end was trimmed by 0 bases and the J gene end by 1 base; junction bases not matched to a gene: 7.

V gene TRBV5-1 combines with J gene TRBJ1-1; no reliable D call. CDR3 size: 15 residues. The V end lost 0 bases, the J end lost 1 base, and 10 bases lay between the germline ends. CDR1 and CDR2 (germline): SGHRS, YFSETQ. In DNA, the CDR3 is TGCGCCAGCAGCTTGGTTGTTGCGGGGAACACTGAAGCTTTCTTT. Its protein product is CASSLVVAGNTEAFF.

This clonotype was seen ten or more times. The CDR3 bases are TGTGCCAGCAGTGAAATTAGCGCAGATACGCAGTATTTT. Its protein is CASSEISADTQYF. This chain uses TRBV2 with TRBJ2-3, with a possible D match to TRBD2 (5 bases). This CDR3 contains 13 residues. Trimming shortened V by 2 bases and J by 4 bases, and 7 bases separated the two germline ends. CDR1 is SNHLY and CDR2 is FYNNEI in the germline V gene.

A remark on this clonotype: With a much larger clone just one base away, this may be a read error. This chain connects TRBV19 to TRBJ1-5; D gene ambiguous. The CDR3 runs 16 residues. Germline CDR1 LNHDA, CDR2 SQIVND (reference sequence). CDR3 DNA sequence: TGTGTCAGTAGGCGACAAGGAGAACTTACCAATCAGCCCCAGCATTTT. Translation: CVSRRQGELTNQPQHF. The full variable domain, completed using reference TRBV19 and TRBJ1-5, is DGGITQSPKYLFRKEGQNVTLSCEQNLNHDAMYWYRQDPGQGLRLIYYSQIVNDFQKGDIAEGYSVSREKKESFPLTVTSAQKNPTAFYLCVSRRQGELTNQPQHFGDGTRLSIL.

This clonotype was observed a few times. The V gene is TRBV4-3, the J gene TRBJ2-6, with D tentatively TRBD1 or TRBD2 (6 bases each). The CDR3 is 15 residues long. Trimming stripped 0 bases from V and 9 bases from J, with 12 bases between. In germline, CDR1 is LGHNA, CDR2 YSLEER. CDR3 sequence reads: CASSQDGGRYNVLTF. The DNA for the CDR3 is TGCGCCAGCAGCCAAGACGGGGGCAGGTACAACGTCCTGACTTTC.

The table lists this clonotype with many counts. The CDR3: CSARGRGGARDTQYF. The CDR3 coding sequence is TGCAGTGCTAGGGGACGCGGGGGGGCAAGAGATACGCAGTATTTT. The gene calls are TRBV20-1 and TRBJ2-3, with 9 bases lining up with TRBD2. The CDR3 runs 15 residues. Per germline, CDR1 DFQATT and CDR2 SNEGSKA (reference sequence). With 3 bases clipped from V and 5 bases from J, the junction kept 9 bases outside the gene matches.